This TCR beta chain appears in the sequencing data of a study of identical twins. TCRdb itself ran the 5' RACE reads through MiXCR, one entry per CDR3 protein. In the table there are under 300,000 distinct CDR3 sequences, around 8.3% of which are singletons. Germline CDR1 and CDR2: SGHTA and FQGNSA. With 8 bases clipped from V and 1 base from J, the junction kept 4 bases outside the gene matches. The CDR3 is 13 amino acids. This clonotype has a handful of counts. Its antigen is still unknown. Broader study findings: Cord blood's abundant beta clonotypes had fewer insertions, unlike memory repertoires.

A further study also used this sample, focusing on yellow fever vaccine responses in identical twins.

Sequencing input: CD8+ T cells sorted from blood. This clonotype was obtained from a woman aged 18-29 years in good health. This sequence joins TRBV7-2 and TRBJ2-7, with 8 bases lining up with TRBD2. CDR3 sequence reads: CASESGSSYEQYF. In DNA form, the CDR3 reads TGTGCCAGCGAAAGCGGGAGTTCCTACGAGCAGTACTTC. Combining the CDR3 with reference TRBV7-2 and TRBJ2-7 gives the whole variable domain GAGVSQSPSNKVTEKGKDVELRCDPISGHTALYWYRQSLGQGLEFLIYFQGNSAPDKSGLPSDRFSAERTGGSVSTLTIQRTQQEDSAVYLCASESGSSYEQYFGPGTRLTVT.